The next 32 T cell receptor beta chains were all read from a single sample in a study of T-cell memory formation after mild COVID-19. TCRdb re-derived calls from the 5' RACE reads in MiXCR, one entry per CDR3 protein. This sample yields 300,000 to 400,000 distinct CDR3 sequences, of which 25% to 30% are seen a single time; roughly 14% belongs to the top ten. The sequencing input was PBMCs or a T cell subset sorted from them (not recorded which). The receptors originated from an adult woman who had mild COVID-19 (a few samples of this study predate the infection). Cell type and time point are not known.

This clonotype appeared once. This chain connects TRBV12-2 to TRBJ2-1; the table calls TRBD1, which could not be checked here. TRBV12-2 represents a pseudogene. This CDR3 is 18 amino acids long. CDR3 in amino acids: CASRLSPPQGAHYNEQFF. The CDR3 DNA is TGTGCAAGTCGCTTATCCCCTCCCCAGGGGGCGCATTACAATGAGCAGTTCTTC.

This clonotype was detected a few times. The chain recombines TRBV14 with TRBJ2-1, with 13 bases lining up with TRBD2. Germline V gives CDR1 SGHDN, CDR2 FVKESK. The CDR3 length is 17 residues. V dropped 3 bases and J dropped 6; count of bases not matched to a gene: 8. The CDR3 nucleotides read TGTGCCAGCAGCCACTACTCTGGACTAGCGGGAGTCAATGAGCAGTTCTTC. Protein product: CASSHYSGLAGVNEQFF.

The chain carries TRBV5-1 and TRBJ2-7, with no clear D. Trimming removed 0 bases at V and 0 bases at J, with 10 bases between. Germline V gene lookup returns CDR1 SGHRS and CDR2 YFSETQ. This CDR3 is built from 15 residues. The CDR3 nucleotides are TGCGCCAGCAGCTTGGGGTCAGCGAGCTCCTACGAGCAGTACTTC. It is translated as CASSLGSASSYEQYF.

The chain carries TRBV7-8 and TRBJ2-1; the D gene is possibly TRBD1 (6 bases). Germline CDR1 SGHVS, CDR2 FQNEAQ. This CDR3 is built from 15 residues. V lost 0 bases, J lost 2 bases, and 8 bases lay in between. CDR3 DNA sequence: TGTGCCAGCAGCTTAGCTGCAGGGGCCTACAATGAGCAGTTCTTC. As protein: CASSLAAGAYNEQFF.

This clonotype showed up just a few times. The J gene is TRBJ2-2, the V gene TRBV7-8, with 10 bases that match TRBD2. From germline, CDR1 is SGHVS and CDR2 FQNEAQ. Trimming removed 0 bases from V and 3 bases from J; junction bases left unmatched: 10. This CDR3 has 19 amino acids. CDR3 amino acids: CASSLALLAGNGDTGELFF. The CDR3 DNA is TGTGCCAGCAGCTTAGCCCTACTAGCGGGAAACGGGGACACCGGGGAGCTGTTTTTT. Based on the CDR3 plus reference TRBV7-8 and TRBJ2-2, the full variable domain is GAGVSQSPRYKVAKRGQDVALRCDPISGHVSLFWYQQALGQGPEFLTYFQNEAQLDKSGLPSDRFFAERPEGSVSTLKIQRTQQEDSAVYLCASSLALLAGNGDTGELFFGEGSRLTVL.

This clonotype was seen only a few times. The V call is TRBV7-9, the J call TRBJ2-5; 7 nucleotides match TRBD1. V gave up 7 bases and J gave up 2 bases; unmatched junction bases: 10. Germline loops: CDR1 SEHNR, CDR2 FQNEAQ (reference sequence). The CDR3 runs 15 residues. This chain's CDR3 is CASTSPRQGQETQYF. CDR3 coding DNA: TGTGCCAGCACCTCCCCCAGACAGGGACAAGAGACCCAGTACTTC.

This clonotype was observed a handful of times. J is TRBJ2-7 and V is TRBV5-1, with D perhaps matching TRBD2 (6 bases). The CDR3 has 21 amino acids. In germline, CDR1 is SGHRS, CDR2 YFSETQ. V was pared by 1 base and J by 4 bases, with 33 bases between. DNA of the CDR3: TGCGCCAGCAGCTTGTCCCTGCCCGCCCTTCACCACTTCGGGACTGAATACGAGCAGTACTTC. As protein: CASSLSLPALHHFGTEYEQYF.

This clonotype was observed a few times. The chain joins TRBV5-4 to TRBJ2-1; tentatively, D is TRBD2 (6 bases). Germline V CDR1 and CDR2: SGHNT, YYREEE (reference sequence). Trimming removed 5 bases from V and 4 bases from J, with 16 bases in between. This CDR3 comprises 15 residues. This chain's CDR3 is CASSPTGGRYNEQFF. CDR3 coding DNA: TGTGCCAGCAGTCCCACTGGAGGGAGGTACAATGAGCAGTTCTTC.

This clonotype was counted between two and nine times. The chain is built from TRBV29-1 and TRBJ2-5; D remains ambiguous. Looked up from germline, CDR1 is SQVTM and CDR2 is ANQGSEA. The CDR3 runs to 12 residues. V shed 3 bases and J shed 0 bases, with 5 bases lying between them. For the CDR3, the DNA is TGCAGCGTTGAGGCCGACCAAGAGACCCAGTACTTC. Translation gives CSVEADQETQYF. The entire variable domain, with the rest obtained from reference TRBV29-1 and TRBJ2-5, is as follows: SAVISQKPSRDICQRGTSLTIQCQVDSQVTMMFWYRQQPGQSLTLIATANQGSEATYESGFVIDKFPISRPNLTFSTLTVSNMSPEDSSIYLCSVEADQETQYFGPGTRLLVL.

The chain combines TRBV7-9 with TRBJ2-3; 9 nucleotides match TRBD2. The germline gives CDR1 SEHNR, CDR2 FQNEAQ (reference sequence). This CDR3 comprises 16 residues. The V and J ends lost 5 bases and 4 bases, in that order; junction bases with no gene match: 10. CDR3 nucleotide sequence: TGTGCCAGCAGCGTCAGTAGCGGGAGAGGGTCAGATACGCAGTATTTT. Its translation is CASSVSSGRGSDTQYF.

In its sample, this clonotype was seen a few times. The genes are TRBV5-1 and TRBJ2-7; a possible D gene is TRBD1 (6 bases). The CDR3 runs to 15 residues. Between the trimmed V and J ends, which lost 0 bases and 2 bases, there was a span of 12 bases. Germline V lookup: CDR1 SGHRS, CDR2 YFSETQ. The CDR3 sequence: CASSLAGQPPYEQYF. The CDR3 DNA reads as TGCGCCAGCAGCTTGGCTGGACAGCCGCCCTACGAGCAGTACTTC.

The chain employs TRBV27 and TRBJ2-7; TRBD1 is a possible D gene (5 bases). Germline CDR1 reads MNHEY; CDR2 reads SMNVEV (reference sequence). The CDR3 loop spans 14 amino acids. V gave up 4 bases and J gave up 2 bases, with 12 bases separating them. DNA for the CDR3: TGTGCCAGCAGTTCACGCAGGGTGCCCTACGAGCAGTACTTC. Amino acids: CASSSRRVPYEQYF.

This clonotype was observed a few times. This sequence joins TRBV5-1 and TRBJ1-1; perhaps TRBD1 as D (5 bases). The CDR3 totals 16 residues. With 2 bases removed from V and 4 bases from J, the gap between germline ends came to 18 bases. Germline assignment: CDR1 SGHRS and CDR2 YFSETQ. CDR3 amino acids: CASSFVPGPRGTEAFF. For the CDR3, the DNA is TGCGCCAGCAGCTTTGTACCCGGGCCAAGGGGCACTGAAGCTTTCTTT.

This rearrangement joins TRBV29-1 to TRBJ2-3; D is ambiguous. This CDR3 contains 13 residues. The germline CDR1 and CDR2 sequences are SQVTM and ANQGSEA. Trimming left V 4 bases short and J 5 bases short, with 13 bases between. The CDR3 bases are TGCAGCGTTGGATCAAGGGCGGAAGATACGCAGTATTTT. Protein product: CSVGSRAEDTQYF.

V is TRBV12-3 or TRBV12-4 and J is TRBJ2-7, with unresolved D. The CDR3 sequence is 13 residues long. V shed 4 bases and J shed 3 bases, with 10 bases lying between them. The CDR3 sequence is CASSSGLHYEQYF. CDR3 bases: TGTGCCAGCAGTTCCGGGCTCCACTACGAGCAGTACTTC.

V usage is TRBV7-3 and J usage is TRBJ1-2; the D gene is possibly TRBD1 (5 bases). The CDR3 is 16 residues long. V was trimmed by 3 bases and J by 5 bases, leaving 19 bases between them. The V gene's germline CDR1 is SGHTA and CDR2 FQGTGA. The CDR3 region has the DNA TGTGCCAGCAGCTTGTCGTCCGTTCGGGGGTCGTATGGCTACACCTTC. Translation: CASSLSSVRGSYGYTF.

This clonotype came up once. This chain uses TRBV19 with TRBJ1-3; D remains unclear. CDR3 length: 15 amino acids. The V gene lost 2 bases and the J gene lost 0 bases, with 8 bases spanning the gap. CDR1 is LNHDA, CDR2 SQIVND, per germline (reference sequence). CDR3 DNA sequence: TGTGCCAGTAGTATAAAGGGCTACTCTGGAAACACCATATATTTT. Its protein product is CASSIKGYSGNTIYF.

The V and J genes are TRBV10-2 and TRBJ2-1, with 7 bases that match TRBD2. Germline V gene lookup returns CDR1 WSHSY and CDR2 SAAADI. V shed 3 bases, J shed 8 bases, and the junction held 4 bases outside the gene matches. CDR3 length: 13 residues. DNA of the CDR3: TGCGCCAGCAGTGATCCTAGCGGCTATGAGCAGTTCTTC. Translated, it gives CASSDPSGYEQFF.

J is TRBJ2-1 and V is TRBV5-6; 13 bases map to TRBD2. V lost 7 bases and J lost 0; bases outside the gene matches: 4. Germline V gives CDR1 SGHDT, CDR2 YYEEEE. This CDR3 is built from 16 residues. CDR3 in amino acids: CASRLAGGYSYNEQFF. CDR3 nucleotide sequence: TGTGCCAGCCGACTAGCGGGAGGCTACTCCTACAATGAGCAGTTCTTC.

The genes are TRBV27 and TRBJ2-3, with D possibly matching TRBD1 (6 bases). Germline V CDR1 and CDR2: MNHEY, SMNVEV (reference sequence). Trimming left V 4 bases short and J 0 bases short, with 17 bases between. This CDR3 contains 17 residues. The CDR3 loop reads CASSSGRTATSTDTQYF. The CDR3 DNA reads as TGTGCCAGCAGTTCGGGACGGACAGCTACTAGCACAGATACGCAGTATTTT.

The chain couples TRBV12-3 or TRBV12-4 to TRBJ2-1; D is perhaps TRBD2 (5 bases). This CDR3 is 15 amino acids long. Deletions cut 4 bases from V and 2 bases from J, with 12 bases between. As DNA, the CDR3 is TGTGCCAGCAGTTCCCCAGCGGATACCTACAATGAGCAGTTCTTC. Amino acids: CASSSPADTYNEQFF.

The chain uses TRBV3-1 and TRBJ1-1; a weak D match, TRBD1 (5 bases). CDR1 is LGHDT and CDR2 is YNNKEL in the germline V gene (reference sequence). Trimming cost V 3 bases and J 5 bases, with 13 bases left between them. The CDR3 is 14 amino acids. The CDR3 sequence is CASSHRGGETEAFF. The CDR3 nucleotides read TGTGCCAGCAGCCACCGGGGAGGGGAGACTGAAGCTTTCTTT.

The chain recombines TRBV4-3 with TRBJ1-1; 8 nucleotides align to TRBD1. The J segment lost 4 bases and the V segment lost 4 bases, leaving 5 bases of the junction unmatched. CDR3 length equals 14 residues. The V gene's germline CDR1 is LGHNA and CDR2 YSLEER. The CDR3 DNA sequence: TGCGCCAGCAGCCTCCACAGGGGGGTCACTGAAGCTTTCTTT. Translating it yields CASSLHRGVTEAFF.

The chain employs TRBV7-8 and TRBJ2-7; no clear D gene. This CDR3 region has 14 residues. Trimming removed 4 bases at V and 4 bases at J, with 14 bases between. Germline V gene sequence: CDR1 SGHVS, CDR2 FQNEAQ. CDR3 loop: CASSSPLLRYEQYF. In DNA, the CDR3 is TGTGCCAGCAGCTCACCTCTCCTCCGATACGAGCAGTACTTC.

In its sample, this clonotype was seen a few times. This chain uses TRBV7-9 with TRBJ2-7; 8 nucleotides match TRBD1. Germline V lookup: CDR1 SEHNR, CDR2 FQNEAQ (reference sequence). Losses at the gene ends were 4 bases for V and 2 bases for J; bases not matched to a gene: 4. This CDR3 has 14 residues. The DNA for the CDR3 is TGTGCCAGCAGCTACAGGGGGTCGCCCTACGAGCAGTACTTC. Translation gives CASSYRGSPYEQYF.

In DNA, the CDR3 is TGTGCCAGCAGTCCAACAGGGTTTAGTGACACTGAAGCTTTCTTT. Protein: CASSPTGFSDTEAFF. This chain connects TRBV9 to TRBJ1-1; tentatively, D is TRBD1 (6 bases). V was pared by 5 bases and J by 3 bases, with 17 bases between. The length of the CDR3 is 15 residues. Germline V CDR1 and CDR2: SGDLS, YYNGEE.

J is TRBJ2-1 and V is TRBV2; TRBD1 is a possible D gene (6 bases). The CDR3 extends over 14 amino acids. The V end was cut by 7 bases, the J end by 7 bases, with 17 bases between. CDR1 and CDR2 from the germline V gene are SNHLY and FYNNEI. DNA of the CDR3: TGTGCCAGCAAAGGGACACCCCGAGCAAATGAGCAGTTCTTC. Residues: CASKGTPRANEQFF.

The V call is TRBV27, the J call TRBJ2-1; TRBD1 is a possible D gene (6 bases). The V gene's germline CDR1 is MNHEY and CDR2 SMNVEV (reference sequence). This CDR3 comprises 15 residues. Trimming left V 3 bases short and J 4 bases short, with 13 bases between. CDR3 sequence: CASSFYSGTYNEQFF. In DNA form, the CDR3 reads TGTGCCAGCAGTTTCTACTCCGGGACATACAATGAGCAGTTCTTC.

This clonotype was detected only a few times. V usage is TRBV5-6 and J usage is TRBJ1-2, with 7 bases that match TRBD1. Losses at the gene ends were 0 bases for V and 7 bases for J; bases not matched to a gene: 3. Per germline, CDR1 SGHDT and CDR2 YYEEEE. The CDR3 has 13 amino acids. This chain's CDR3 is CASSLEAGGGYTF. The CDR3, as DNA: TGTGCCAGCAGCTTGGAGGCAGGGGGTGGCTACACCTTC.

This clonotype has only a few counts. This chain uses TRBV12-3 or TRBV12-4 with TRBJ2-5, with D possibly TRBD2 on 7 matching bases. V was cut by 5 bases and J by 5 bases, with 15 bases left in between. This CDR3 comprises 14 residues. The CDR3 region has the DNA TGTGCCAGCAGTCTGACTAGCAGGGGCGAGACCCAGTACTTC. Its protein product is CASSLTSRGETQYF.

The chain links TRBV12-3 or TRBV12-4 to TRBJ2-3; perhaps TRBD1 as D (6 bases). Trimming stripped 3 bases from V and 4 bases from J, with 20 bases between. The CDR3 sequence is 17 residues long. CDR3 bases: TGTGCCAGCAGTTTGGCGCCTTGGGGGCGCCGGCCAGATACGCAGTATTTT. Its protein is CASSLAPWGRRPDTQYF.

This clonotype was found a few times. The chain recombines TRBV12-3 or TRBV12-4 with TRBJ1-5; D is possibly TRBD1 (5 bases). CDR3 size: 13 residues. V was shortened by 6 bases and J by 1 base, with 7 bases between the two germline ends. CDR3 sequence: CASSRDSNQPQHF. Written as DNA, the CDR3 is TGTGCCAGCAGCCGGGACAGCAATCAGCCCCAGCATTTT.